This T cell receptor beta chain stems from a study of blood T cell repertoires in COVID-19. Overall study context: The United States, Italy and Spain provided the acute and convalescent COVID-19 samples. The cDNA or gDNA used as material had been derived from T cells, B-cell-depleted T cells, or PBMCs.

With 7 bases clipped from V and 4 bases from J, the junction kept 5 bases outside the gene matches. Germline V gene sequence: CDR1 MNHEY, CDR2 SVGAGI. This CDR3 is built from 15 residues. Seattle participants joined during active infection and were tracked over time. How the authors handled the data: For nucleated cells, counts were estimated from reference gene primer amplification. Produced via immunoSEQ multiplex PCR; TCRdb's table is partial and in-frame only. D and trimming were read from the DNA, whereas the V and J calls and clone size are those reported in that table. This sample has roughly 180,000 clones; 94% occur once, and the top ten carry approximately 0.69%.

The clonotype was recovered from a man aged 25 to 40 with COVID-19, enrolled during active disease. Sequencing was carried out using peripheral blood. The genes are TRBV6-5 and TRBJ2-3; TRBD2 aligns across 13 bases. CDR3 sequence: CASTPGLAGADTQYF. Written as DNA, the CDR3 is TGTGCCAGCACCCCCGGACTAGCGGGGGCAGATACGCAGTATTTT.